This T cell receptor beta chain was sequenced for a study of cytomegalovirus exposure and HLA in healthy donors. Study outcomes and limitations: By a later analysis, the bulk of CMV-associated TCR beta chains appeared HLA-restricted. Cytomegalovirus status, reportedly, was diagnosed with high specificity and sensitivity by the classifier. A later analysis found TCR association rates differed by HLA locus, highest for DRB1 and lowest for HLA-C.

Details on this clone: The antigen is unknown.

The PCR used 60 Vbeta and 13 Jbeta primers. Only in-frame clones appear in the TCRdb table, and some are missing; sequencing was by immunoSEQ multiplex PCR. The sample consists of around 67,000 clones, roughly 74% of them appearing once. The sequence derives from a woman in her thirties in good health and CMV-seropositive. Sequencing used PBMCs.

The CDR3, as DNA: TGTGCCAGCAGCTTGGTGGGAGGAACGGCGGATGAGCAGTTCTTC. It specifies CASSLVGGTADEQFF. The chain employs TRBV5-8 and TRBJ2-1; tentatively, D is TRBD2 (6 bases). With 0 bases removed from V and 8 bases from J, the gap between germline ends came to 15 bases. This CDR3 spans 15 amino acids. Germline CDR1 is SGHTS and CDR2 is YDEGEE.